One and the same sample provided the 22 T cell receptor beta chains below, sequenced in a study of coeliac disease. Here immunoSEQ multiplex PCR was the method, and the copy in TCRdb shows in-frame clones only, minus some. Of about 8,000 clones in the sample, 45% to 60% are singletons; the top ten hold roughly 9.8%. The sequencing sample was made of intraepithelial lymphocytes from the gut. These receptors were collected from a woman in her fifties or sixties with celiac disease.

The V call is TRBV7-9, the J call TRBJ2-3; possible D gene TRBD2, 6 bases. CDR1 and CDR2 from the germline V gene are SEHNR and FQNEAQ (reference sequence). Trimming took off 5 bases at V and 1 base at J, with 13 bases between the two ends. The CDR3 totals 15 residues. CDR3 sequence (DNA): TGTGCCAGCAGCCCTGTGGGCGGGGGCACAGATACGCAGTATTTT. Translated: CASSPVGGGTDTQYF.

This clone occurred a few times. V gene TRBV19 combines with J gene TRBJ1-5; D perhaps matches TRBD1 (6 bases). This CDR3 contains 14 residues. Germline CDR1 LNHDA, CDR2 SQIVND (reference sequence). Between the trimmed V and J ends, which lost 6 bases and 3 bases, there was a span of 12 bases. Here the CDR3 reads CASSPGQPNQPQHF. CDR3 DNA sequence: TGTGCCAGTAGCCCCGGACAGCCCAATCAGCCCCAGCATTTT. The full variable domain, its missing parts supplied by reference TRBV19 and TRBJ1-5, is DGGITQSPKYLFRKEGQNVTLSCEQNLNHDAMYWYRQDPGQGLRLIYYSQIVNDFQKGDIAEGYSVSREKKESFPLTVTSAQKNPTAFYLCASSPGQPNQPQHFGDGTRLSIL.

This chain joins TRBV5-5 and TRBJ1-1, with a possible D match to TRBD1 (5 bases). Trimming took off 0 bases at V and 5 bases at J, with 11 bases between the two ends. Per the germline V gene, CDR1 is SGHKS and CDR2 is YYEKEE (reference sequence). The CDR3 consists of 14 residues. DNA of the CDR3: TGTGCCAGCAGCTTGGGCCAGGGACTTACTGAAGCTTTCTTT. Encoded protein: CASSLGQGLTEAFF. Variable domain in full (rest from reference TRBV5-5 and TRBJ1-1): DAGVTQSPTHLIKTRGQQVTLRCSPISGHKSVSWYQQVLGQGPQFIFQYYEKEERGRGNFPDRFSARQFPNYSSELNVNALLLGDSALYLCASSLGQGLTEAFFGQGTRLTVV.

The CDR3 DNA reads TGTGCCAGCAGCCCCCAGGGCACAGGGGCGGGAAACACCATATATTTT. Protein: CASSPQGTGAGNTIYF. This chain links TRBV7-3 with TRBJ1-3, with 7 positions matching TRBD1. Germline CDR1 is SGHTA and CDR2 is FQGTGA. This CDR3 has 16 amino acids. The V gene end was trimmed by 5 bases and the J gene end by 4 bases; junction bases not matched to a gene: 11. Full variable domain (missing parts from reference TRBV7-3 and TRBJ1-3): GAGVSQTPSNKVTEKGKYVELRCDPISGHTALYWYRQSLGQGPEFLIYFQGTGAADDSGLPNDRFFAVRPEGSVSTLKIQRTERGDSAVYLCASSPQGTGAGNTIYFGEGSWLTVV.

The chain employs TRBV29-1 and TRBJ1-2, with 11 bases lining up with TRBD1. Germline CDR1 and CDR2: SQVTM and ANQGSEA. V shed 6 bases, J shed 4 bases, and the junction held 4 bases outside the gene matches. The CDR3 consists of 13 residues. CDR3 coding DNA: TGCAGCGTAGGGACAGGGGGAGGCTATGGCTACACCTTC. Its protein product is CSVGTGGGYGYTF.

The rearrangement uses TRBV7-9 and TRBJ2-3; 8 nucleotides agree with TRBD1. The germline CDR1 and CDR2 sequences are SEHNR and FQNEAQ (reference sequence). This CDR3 has 15 residues. V shed 1 base, J shed 5 bases, and the junction held 5 bases outside the gene matches. Here the CDR3 DNA reads TGTGCCAGCAGCTTAGGCCAGGGGGCAGGAGATACGCAGTATTTT. Translating it yields CASSLGQGAGDTQYF.

Only one count was recorded for this clone. This chain connects TRBV5-1 to TRBJ1-3; the match to TRBD1 covers 8 bases. V trimming: 2 bases; J trimming: 2 bases; junction bases outside the gene matches: 0. CDR1 and CDR2 from the germline V gene are SGHRS and YFSETQ. This CDR3 has 14 amino acids. CDR3 nucleotides: TGCGCCAGCAGCTTACAGGGGGCTGGAAACACCATATATTTT. Amino acids: CASSLQGAGNTIYF.

This chain uses TRBV15 with TRBJ2-1, with 15 bases that match TRBD2. The J segment lost 15 bases and the V segment lost 4 bases, leaving 19 bases of the junction unmatched. CDR1 LNHNV and CDR2 YYDKDF come from the germline V gene (reference sequence). The CDR3 is made up of 18 amino acids. The CDR3 spells CATSTNRGTSGGLTEWFF. CDR3 DNA: TGTGCCACCAGCACCAACAGGGGGACTAGCGGGGGGCTGACGGAGTGGTTCTTC.

The CDR3 bases are TGTGCCAGCAGTGAAGGGAGCTCCTACAATGAGCAGTTCTTC. Amino acid sequence: CASSEGSSYNEQFF. This chain links TRBV6-1 with TRBJ2-1; no clear D gene. The ends were cut back, 1 base at V and 0 bases at J, with 4 bases in the middle. CDR3 size: 14 residues. CDR1 MNHNS and CDR2 SASEGT come from the germline V gene.

Within the sample, this clone is medium-sized. The rearrangement uses TRBV30 and TRBJ1-5; D might be TRBD1 (5 bases). Looked up from germline, CDR1 is GTSNPN and CDR2 is SVGIG (reference sequence). The CDR3 has 14 residues. Trimming removed 3 bases at V and 2 bases at J, with 11 bases between. CDR3 residues: CAWSSGVGNQPQHF. In DNA, the CDR3 is TGTGCCTGGAGCTCGGGGGTCGGCAATCAGCCCCAGCATTTT.

J is TRBJ2-7 and V is TRBV7-2, with 8 bases that match TRBD2. Germline V lookup: CDR1 SGHTA, CDR2 FQGNSA. The CDR3 runs 14 residues. Trimming removed 3 bases from V and 2 bases from J; junction bases left unmatched: 3. CDR3 DNA: TGTGCCAGCAGCTTGACTAGCGCGACCTACGAGCAGTACTTC. Translating gives CASSLTSATYEQYF.

This chain joins TRBV7-2 and TRBJ2-7; the match to TRBD2 covers 11 bases. The germline CDR1 and CDR2 sequences are SGHTA and FQGNSA. The ends lost 2 bases at V and 2 bases at J; junction bases unmatched: 5. This CDR3 is 16 amino acids long. CDR3 residues: CASSLPLAGEAYEQYF. The CDR3 coding sequence is TGTGCCAGCAGCTTACCACTAGCGGGAGAGGCCTACGAGCAGTACTTC.

This clone was seen once. The genes are TRBV28 and TRBJ1-3; D is unresolved. V was shortened by 5 bases and J by 4 bases, with 21 bases between the two germline ends. Germline CDR1 and CDR2: MDHEN and SYDVKM. The CDR3 has 17 amino acids. In DNA, the CDR3 is TGTGCCAGCAGTCCGTCATCCGGGATATCTTCAGGAAACACCATATATTTT. It is translated as CASSPSSGISSGNTIYF.

The chain links TRBV28 to TRBJ2-6, with 7 bases identical to TRBD1. This CDR3 is 16 amino acids long. From germline, CDR1 is MDHEN and CDR2 SYDVKM. V was clipped by 3 bases and J by 4 bases; unmatched bases: 6. The DNA of the CDR3 is TGTGCCAGCAGTTTCCCGACAGGGAGAGGGGCCAACGTCCTGACTTTC. Protein product: CASSFPTGRGANVLTF.

The chain uses TRBV11-1 and TRBJ1-2; no clear D. The CDR3 has 15 amino acids. Trimming removed 4 bases at V and 2 bases at J, with 14 bases between. Germline V gives CDR1 SGHAT, CDR2 FQDESV (reference sequence). CDR3 DNA sequence: TGTGCCAGCAGCTCCTGGACGGGGTTAAACTATGGCTACACCTTC. Its translation is CASSSWTGLNYGYTF.

V is TRBV7-9 and J is TRBJ1-1; no definite D call. Germline V gives CDR1 SEHNR, CDR2 FQNEAQ (reference sequence). The CDR3 has 14 residues. Trimming removed 5 bases at V and 4 bases at J, with 14 bases between. CDR3 in DNA: TGTGCCAGCAGCCCTCTTTCAGTGTCCACTGAAGCTTTCTTT. As protein: CASSPLSVSTEAFF.

The chain is built from TRBV19 and TRBJ2-1; TRBD2 aligns across 8 bases. With V trimmed by 6 bases and J by 4 bases, 11 bases remained unmatched. Germline loops: CDR1 LNHDA, CDR2 SQIVND (reference sequence). This CDR3 comprises 16 residues. CDR3 nucleotide sequence: TGTGCCAGTAGCTCTTCGCGGGGGGCCCTTTACAATGAGCAGTTCTTC. Amino acids: CASSSSRGALYNEQFF.

In DNA, the CDR3 is TGTGCCACCTCATCGCGGGGGGGCGGCACAGATACGCAGTATTTT. It encodes CATSSRGGGTDTQYF. J is TRBJ2-3 and V is TRBV10-3, with TRBD2 identical over 9 bases. CDR1 and CDR2 from the germline V gene are ENHRY and SYGVKD. The CDR3 sequence is 15 residues long. Trimming at V came to 10 bases and at J to 1 base, leaving 9 bases not matched to a gene.

V gene TRBV5-5 combines with J gene TRBJ2-7; TRBD1 agrees at 7 bases. CDR1 SGHKS and CDR2 YYEKEE come from the germline V gene (reference sequence). V was clipped by 4 bases and J by 0 bases; unmatched bases: 4. The CDR3 length is 14 residues. This chain's CDR3 is CASSTRTGSYEQYF. Written as DNA, the CDR3 is TGTGCCAGCAGCACAAGGACAGGCTCCTACGAGCAGTACTTC.

This clone is classed as medium-sized. The CDR3 region is CATRGTSYNEQFF. Here the CDR3 DNA reads TGTGCCACCAGGGGGACATCTTACAATGAGCAGTTCTTC. The rearrangement uses TRBV15 and TRBJ2-1; D might be TRBD1 (6 bases). Germline lookup yields CDR1 LNHNV and CDR2 YYDKDF (reference sequence). Trimming took off 6 bases at V and 4 bases at J, with 10 bases between the two ends. The CDR3 extends over 13 amino acids.

The genes are TRBV28 and TRBJ2-2; 13 bases are a match to TRBD2. Unmatched junction bases numbered 2, after V lost 4 bases and J lost 3 bases. The CDR3 contains 16 residues. Per the germline V gene, CDR1 is MDHEN and CDR2 is SYDVKM. The CDR3 is CASSSGLAGDTGELFF. DNA for the CDR3: TGTGCCAGCAGTTCTGGACTAGCGGGAGACACCGGGGAGCTGTTTTTT. Based on the CDR3 plus reference TRBV28 and TRBJ2-2, the full variable domain is DVKVTQSSRYLVKRTGEKVFLECVQDMDHENMFWYRQDPGLGLRLIYFSYDVKMKEKGDIPEGYSVSREKKERFSLILESASTNQTSMYLCASSSGLAGDTGELFFGEGSRLTVL.

The V gene is TRBV13, the J gene TRBJ1-6; the match to TRBD1 covers 9 bases. Per the germline V gene, CDR1 is PRHDT and CDR2 is FYEKMQ (reference sequence). This CDR3 comprises 16 residues. The J segment lost 6 bases and the V segment lost 5 bases, leaving 8 bases of the junction unmatched. CDR3 nucleotides: TGTGCCAGCAGCCTCATACAGGGGGCAGGTAATTCACCCCTCCACTTT. Residues: CASSLIQGAGNSPLHF.